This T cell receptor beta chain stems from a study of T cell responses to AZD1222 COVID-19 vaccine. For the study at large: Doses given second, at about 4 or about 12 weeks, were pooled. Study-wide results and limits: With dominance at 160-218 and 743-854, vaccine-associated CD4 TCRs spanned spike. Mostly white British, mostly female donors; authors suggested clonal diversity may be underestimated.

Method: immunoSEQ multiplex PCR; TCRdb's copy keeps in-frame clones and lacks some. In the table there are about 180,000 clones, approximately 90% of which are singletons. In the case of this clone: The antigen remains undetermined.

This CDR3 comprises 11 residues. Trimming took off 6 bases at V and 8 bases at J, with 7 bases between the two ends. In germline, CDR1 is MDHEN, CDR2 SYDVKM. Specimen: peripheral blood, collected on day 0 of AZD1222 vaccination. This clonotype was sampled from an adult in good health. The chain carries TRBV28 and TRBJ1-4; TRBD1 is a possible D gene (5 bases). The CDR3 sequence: CASREGEKLFF. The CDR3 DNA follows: TGTGCCAGCAGGGAGGGGGAAAAACTGTTTTTT.